This T cell receptor beta chain emerged from a study of blood T cell repertoires in COVID-19. On the study more broadly: COVID-19 samples from acute and convalescent phases originated in the United States, Italy and Spain. Sample material is recorded as cDNA or gDNA derived from T cells, B-cell-depleted T cells, or PBMCs.

With V trimmed by 5 bases and J by 5 bases, 9 bases remained unmatched. This CDR3 has 14 amino acids. The germline V gene has CDR1 GTSNPN and CDR2 SVGIG (reference sequence). This clone appeared a single time. In the authors' methods: Reference gene primer amplification gave nucleated cell count estimates. TCRdb's copy holds only in-frame clones and misses some; the assay was immunoSEQ multiplex PCR. V and J calls and clone size are given by that table; D and trimming were obtained from the DNA. The repertoire consists of about 470,000 clones, with roughly nine tenths occurring once and the leading ten covering around 0.7%. Self-reported history from a screening survey and questionnaire set each donor's cohort.

The sample consisted of PBMCs or T cells enriched from blood (not recorded which). The chain is built from TRBV30 and TRBJ1-5, with TRBD1 matching over 7 bases. The TCR comes from a woman under 30 who had recovered from COVID-19. CDR3 coding DNA: TGTGCCTGGGGAACAGGGGCCCTTGATCAGCCCCAGCATTTT. It encodes CAWGTGALDQPQHF.